Listed here are 7 T cell receptor beta chains from one sample, sequenced in a study of cytomegalovirus exposure and HLA in healthy donors. PCR involved 60 Vbeta and 13 Jbeta primers. Clones were sequenced by immunoSEQ multiplex PCR, and TCRdb holds only the in-frame ones, with some missing. The sample holds roughly 54,000 clones, 70% seen once. The material sequenced was PBMCs. The receptors derive from a woman aged 55-75 years in good health and CMV-seropositive.

The chain combines TRBV7-9 with TRBJ1-1, with TRBD1 as a possible D gene (6 bases). Trimming removed 0 bases at V and 0 bases at J, with 8 bases between. CDR1 is SEHNR, CDR2 FQNEAQ, per germline (reference sequence). The CDR3 runs to 15 residues. The CDR3 spells CASSLAQGMNTEAFF. CDR3 nucleotides: TGTGCCAGCAGCTTAGCCCAGGGGATGAACACTGAAGCTTTCTTT.

This clone was recorded at least ten times. This sequence joins TRBV7-8 and TRBJ1-5, with D unresolved. Per the germline V gene, CDR1 is SGHVS and CDR2 is FQNEAQ. The CDR3 loop spans 15 amino acids. Deletions cut 5 bases from V and 5 bases from J, with 16 bases between. The CDR3 nucleotides read TGTGCCAGCAGCGATCGGACTGCCCCGGATCAGCCCCAGCATTTT. This encodes CASSDRTAPDQPQHF.

The chain employs TRBV6-5 and TRBJ1-5, with 8 positions matching TRBD1. Germline trimming cut 5 bases from V and 5 bases from J; bases unmatched to any gene: 5. CDR1 is MNHEY and CDR2 is SVGAGI in the germline V gene. CDR3 length: 14 amino acids. CDR3 residues: CASSRTGGHQPQHF. In DNA form, the CDR3 reads TGTGCCAGCAGTCGAACAGGGGGACATCAGCCCCAGCATTTT.

The gene calls are TRBV4-2 and TRBJ1-1, with a possible D match to TRBD1 (6 bases). Trimming took off 4 bases at V and 4 bases at J, with 10 bases between the two ends. The CDR3 is 13 amino acids. In germline, CDR1 is LGHNA, CDR2 YNFKEQ. DNA for the CDR3: TGTGCCAGCAGCCTACAGGGATTCACTGAAGCTTTCTTT. This gives the protein CASSLQGFTEAFF.

The rearrangement joins TRBV7-8 to TRBJ2-6, with D tentatively TRBD2 (6 bases). The germline V gene encodes CDR1 SGHVS and CDR2 FQNEAQ. V was shortened by 1 base and J by 0 bases, with 13 bases between the two germline ends. This CDR3 comprises 18 residues. For the CDR3, the DNA is TGTGCCAGCAGCTTAGGGGGGGTATTTGACTCTGGGGCCAACGTCCTGACTTTC. Protein product: CASSLGGVFDSGANVLTF.

This clone was detected only a few times. CDR3 DNA: TGTGCCAGCAGCGACTTCGCTGATAACACTGAAGCTTTCTTT. Translation: CASSDFADNTEAFF. The chain links TRBV11-1 to TRBJ1-1; no firm D call. Trimming took off 5 bases at V and 2 bases at J, with 12 bases between the two ends. Germline assignment: CDR1 SGHAT and CDR2 FQDESV (reference sequence). The CDR3 runs 14 residues.

V gene TRBV2 combines with J gene TRBJ2-5, with 11 bases identical to TRBD2. Per germline, CDR1 SNHLY and CDR2 FYNNEI. The CDR3 sequence is 18 residues long. V trimming: 6 bases; J trimming: 4 bases; junction bases outside the gene matches: 16. The CDR3 nucleotides are TGTGCCAGCAGCAAATCAAAGGGACTAGCGGCTTGGGGAGAGACCCAGTACTTC. This encodes CASSKSKGLAAWGETQYF.